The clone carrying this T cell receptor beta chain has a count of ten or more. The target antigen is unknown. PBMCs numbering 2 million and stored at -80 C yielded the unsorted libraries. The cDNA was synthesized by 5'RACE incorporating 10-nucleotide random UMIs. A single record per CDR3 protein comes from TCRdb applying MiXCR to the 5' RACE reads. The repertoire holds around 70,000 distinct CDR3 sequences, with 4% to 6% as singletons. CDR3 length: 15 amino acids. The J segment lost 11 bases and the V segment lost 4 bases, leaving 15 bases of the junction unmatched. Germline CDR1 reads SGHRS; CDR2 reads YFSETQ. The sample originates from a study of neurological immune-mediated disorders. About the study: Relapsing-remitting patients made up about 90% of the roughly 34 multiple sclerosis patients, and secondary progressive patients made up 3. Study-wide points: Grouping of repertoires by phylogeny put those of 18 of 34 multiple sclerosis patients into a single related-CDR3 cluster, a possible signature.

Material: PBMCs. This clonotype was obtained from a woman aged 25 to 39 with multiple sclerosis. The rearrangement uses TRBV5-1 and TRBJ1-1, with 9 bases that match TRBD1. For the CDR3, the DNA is TGCGCCAGCAGCCCTGGGACAGGGAAAACGCTGAACGCTTTCTTT. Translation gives CASSPGTGKTLNAFF.